The 3 T cell receptor beta chains listed next were all sequenced from one sample in a study of cytomegalovirus exposure and HLA in healthy donors. PCR amplification relied on 60 Vbeta primers (plus 13 Jbeta primers). Sequencing used immunoSEQ multiplex PCR; TCRdb keeps in-frame clones, though not all of them. The data show tens of thousands of clones, over 70% seen once. The sequenced material came from PBMCs. These receptors originate from a male donor in good health and CMV-seropositive.

J is TRBJ2-5 and V is TRBV6-6; 10 nucleotides line up with TRBD2. The end of the DNA aligns better with TRBJ2-7, so the J call may be wrong. Looked up from germline, CDR1 is MNHNY and CDR2 is SVGAGI (reference sequence). CDR3 length: 15 amino acids. In nucleotides, the CDR3 is TGTGCCAGCAGTACCGGGGATAGCGGGAGGTCCGAGCAGTACTTC. Its protein is CASSTGDSGRSEQYF.

The CDR3 coding sequence is TGTGCCAGCAGTTTGGTTTTTGGACTAGCCCGCCTTTACGAGCAGTACTTC. This codes for CASSLVFGLARLYEQYF. The chain joins TRBV28 to TRBJ2-7, with 8 bases aligning to TRBD2. The CDR3 is 17 amino acids. Germline V CDR1 and CDR2: MDHEN, SYDVKM. With V trimmed by 3 bases and J by 4 bases, 14 bases remained unmatched.

The chain couples TRBV6-1 to TRBJ2-7; 8 bases map to TRBD2. This CDR3 contains 17 residues. V lost 1 base, J lost 7 bases, and 15 bases stayed unmatched. CDR1 is MNHNS and CDR2 is SASEGT in the germline V gene. The CDR3 spells CASSEGVLRGGLREQYF. The CDR3 DNA sequence: TGTGCCAGCAGTGAAGGAGTATTACGGGGGGGTCTACGGGAGCAGTACTTC.